These 4 T cell receptor beta chains originate from one sample sequenced in a study of CD8+ T cells in alopecia areata. The authors extracted RNA and reverse transcribed it into cDNA as the sequencing template. TCRdb's copy holds only in-frame clones and misses some; the assay was immunoSEQ multiplex PCR. Among some 130,000 clones listed, around 49% were seen once. This material consisted of CD8+ T cells sorted from blood, taken at week 0. The receptors here all came from a human donor with alopecia areata.

The chain employs TRBV29-1 and TRBJ1-1; D not resolved. CDR1 and CDR2 (germline): SQVTM, ANQGSEA. The length of the CDR3 is 11 residues. The ends were cut back, 3 bases at V and 12 bases at J, with 14 bases in the middle. DNA of the CDR3: TGCAGCGTTGATGAGGAGGGATCACCTTTCTTT. As protein: CSVDEEGSPFF.

This clone was recorded only once. The rearrangement joins TRBV5-1 to TRBJ2-2; no reliable D call. Deletions cut 2 bases from V and 1 base from J, with 9 bases between. The CDR3 extends over 15 amino acids. CDR1 SGHRS and CDR2 YFSETQ come from the germline V gene. CDR3 sequence (DNA): TGCGCCAGCAGCTTAGACGGAGTGAACACCGGGGAGCTGTTTTTT. As protein: CASSLDGVNTGELFF.

The V and J genes are TRBV27 and TRBJ1-1, with a tentative D call TRBD1 (5 bases). Between the trimmed V and J ends, which lost 1 base and 4 bases, there was a span of 10 bases. Germline CDR1 and CDR2: MNHEY and SMNVEV (reference sequence). CDR3 length: 14 amino acids. CDR3: CASSLLQGATEAFF. The CDR3 DNA is TGTGCCAGCAGTTTATTGCAGGGAGCCACTGAAGCTTTCTTT.

The V and J genes are TRBV11-2 and TRBJ2-1; 7 bases align to TRBD1. J lost 6 bases, V lost 6 bases, and 14 bases had no gene match. The CDR3 sequence is 16 residues long. From germline, CDR1 is SGHAT and CDR2 FQNNGV. The CDR3 DNA follows: TGTGCCAGCAGGTCTGGGCGGACAGGCGGTGGCAATGAGCAGTTCTTC. The encoded protein is CASRSGRTGGGNEQFF.